These 14 T cell receptor beta chains were sequenced from one sample in a study of cytomegalovirus exposure and HLA in healthy donors. The primer mix had 60 Vbeta and 13 Jbeta primers. Assay used: immunoSEQ multiplex PCR; TCRdb lists only in-frame clones, some missing. The table shows approximately 220,000 clones, with approximately 82% occurring only once. What was sequenced was PBMCs. All receptors derive from a man younger than 35 in good health and CMV-seronegative.

The table lists this clone with a count of one. The chain joins TRBV5-4 to TRBJ2-5; 9 nucleotides line up with TRBD2. This CDR3 is 19 amino acids long. V lost 0 bases to trimming and J lost 3 bases; unmatched junction nucleotides: 15. Germline CDR1 and CDR2: SGHNT and YYREEE (reference sequence). For the CDR3, the DNA is TGTGCCAGCAGCTTGGTGTATAGCGGGAGTACGGTTGAGAAAGAGACCCAGTACTTC. Translation: CASSLVYSGSTVEKETQYF.

The chain combines TRBV7-8 with TRBJ2-4; D is perhaps TRBD2 (6 bases). The CDR3 has 16 amino acids. V lost 5 bases to trimming and J lost 2 bases, with 16 bases between them. Germline V gene sequence: CDR1 SGHVS, CDR2 FQNEAQ. The CDR3 loop is CASSLEVGGTKNIQYF. The DNA of the CDR3 is TGTGCCAGCAGCCTAGAGGTTGGAGGGACCAAAAACATTCAGTACTTC. Full variable domain (rest looked up from reference TRBV7-8 and TRBJ2-4): GAGVSQSPRYKVAKRGQDVALRCDPISGHVSLFWYQQALGQGPEFLTYFQNEAQLDKSGLPSDRFFAERPEGSVSTLKIQRTQQEDSAVYLCASSLEVGGTKNIQYFGAGTRLSVL.

The genes are TRBV9 and TRBJ1-2; D is undetermined. V was shortened by 3 bases and J by 2 bases, with 5 bases between the two germline ends. The CDR3 consists of 12 residues. The germline gives CDR1 SGDLS, CDR2 YYNGEE. CDR3 bases: TGTGCCAGCAGCGAACAAAACTATGGCTACACCTTC. This codes for CASSEQNYGYTF.

J is TRBJ2-7 and V is TRBV5-4, with TRBD1 identical over 9 bases. V lost 4 bases, J lost 4 bases, and 6 bases stayed unmatched. The CDR3 totals 14 residues. Germline CDR1 is SGHNT and CDR2 is YYREEE (reference sequence). The CDR3 loop reads CASSLKQGAYEQYF. The CDR3, as DNA: TGTGCCAGCAGCCTGAAACAGGGGGCGTACGAGCAGTACTTC.

In this sample, this clone turned up a few times. The genes are TRBV30 and TRBJ1-4, with 9 bases that match TRBD1. Germline CDR1 GTSNPN, CDR2 SVGIG (reference sequence). The V segment lost 6 bases and the J segment 2 bases; nucleotides outside the gene matches: 10. The CDR3 contains 16 residues. The CDR3 spells CACGDRDILTNEKLFF. CDR3 bases: TGTGCCTGTGGGGACAGGGATATCCTTACTAATGAAAAACTGTTTTTT.

This chain links TRBV6-1 with TRBJ1-5; 9 nucleotides line up with TRBD1. Germline lookup yields CDR1 MNHNS and CDR2 SASEGT. CDR3 length: 14 amino acids. V was pared by 6 bases and J by 9 bases, with 9 bases of the junction left unmatched. CDR3 coding DNA: TGTGCCAGCAGGACAGGGGGTACTGGTGGGCCCCAGCATTTT. This gives the protein CASRTGGTGGPQHF.

CDR3 sequence: CASSPGTGMGYEQYF. Here the CDR3 DNA reads TGTGCCAGCAGCCCTGGGACAGGAATGGGCTACGAGCAGTACTTC. This chain uses TRBV7-8 with TRBJ2-7; 8 bases are shared with TRBD1. Germline CDR1 reads SGHVS; CDR2 reads FQNEAQ. CDR3 size: 15 residues. J lost 3 bases, V lost 5 bases, and 9 bases had no gene match.

The rearrangement links TRBV6-1 to TRBJ2-7; tentative D call: TRBD1 (5 bases). CDR1 and CDR2 from the germline V gene are MNHNS and SASEGT. Deletions cut 8 bases from V and 1 base from J, with 18 bases between. The CDR3 contains 15 residues. The CDR3 region has the DNA TGTGCCAGCGGATTAGGGGCAGGCGATTCCTACGAGCAGTACTTC. Amino acid sequence: CASGLGAGDSYEQYF.

The J gene is TRBJ1-5, the V gene TRBV28; possible D gene TRBD1, 6 bases. Trimming cost V 3 bases and J 0 bases, with 15 bases left between them. The CDR3 is made up of 17 amino acids. Looked up from germline, CDR1 is MDHEN and CDR2 is SYDVKM. The CDR3 region has the DNA TGTGCCAGCAGTTTTCTTTCGGGGGGCGCTAGCAATCAGCCCCAGCATTTT. Encoded protein: CASSFLSGGASNQPQHF.

This chain links TRBV7-3 with TRBJ2-2, with TRBD2 matching 9 bases. The trim removed 5 bases at V and 14 bases at J, leaving 15 bases unmatched. The CDR3 is 15 residues long. CDR1 is SGHTA and CDR2 is FQGTGA in the germline V gene. CDR3 in DNA: TGTGCCAGCAGCCAGGCGTCGGGGACTAGCCTAGGACTGTTTTTT. Protein: CASSQASGTSLGLFF.

This clone has just a few counts. A junction boundary mismatches the germline segment, possibly from a read error. The chain links TRBV5-1 to TRBJ2-3, with 14 bases that match TRBD2. The CDR3 is made up of 16 amino acids. Germline V gene sequence: CDR1 SGHRS, CDR2 YFSETQ. CDR3 sequence (DNA): TGCGCAAGCACGGGACTAGCGGGAGACTCTACAGATACGCAGTATTTT. It specifies CASTGLAGDSTDTQYF.

The CDR3 region is CASSVLAGGGYEQYF. CDR3 coding DNA: TGTGCCAGTAGTGTATTAGCGGGTGGGGGCTACGAGCAGTACTTC. The J gene is TRBJ2-7, the V gene TRBV19, with 7 bases identical to TRBD2. This CDR3 spans 15 amino acids. Germline CDR1 LNHDA, CDR2 SQIVND (reference sequence). V shed 5 bases and J 3 bases; nucleotides not matched to a gene: 10.

The gene calls are TRBV5-4 and TRBJ2-5; TRBD1 is a possible D gene (5 bases). V lost 2 bases and J 0 bases, leaving 8 bases between the germline ends. CDR3 size: 14 residues. Germline V gives CDR1 SGHNT, CDR2 YYREEE (reference sequence). CDR3 in amino acids: CASSLSGYQETQYF. CDR3 nucleotides: TGTGCCAGCAGCTTATCAGGGTACCAAGAGACCCAGTACTTC.

This chain links TRBV5-1 with TRBJ2-5; 15 bases map to TRBD2. This CDR3 has 17 amino acids. With V trimmed by 4 bases and J by 5 bases, 9 bases remained unmatched. Germline assignment: CDR1 SGHRS and CDR2 YFSETQ. In DNA, the CDR3 is TGCGCCAGCAGCCCCGGGACTAGCGGGAGGAATTATGAGACCCAGTACTTC. Amino acids: CASSPGTSGRNYETQYF.